This T cell receptor (beta chain) was sequenced during a study of T cell changes during pregnancy in multiple sclerosis. There are 13 residues in the CDR3. The germline gives CDR1 ENHRY, CDR2 SYGVKD. The V end lost 0 bases, the J end lost 6 bases, and 8 bases lay between the germline ends. Profiling relied on immunoSEQ multiplex PCR, and the TCRdb table lists in-frame clones only, not all of them. The data contain some 36,000 clones, 90% to 95% of them singletons. Sequenced here: CD4+ T cells from peripheral blood mononuclear cells, sampled in the second trimester of pregnancy. The chain uses TRBV10-3 and TRBJ1-1; a possible D gene is TRBD1 (5 bases). The receptor's source is a female donor with multiple sclerosis, enrolled in a pregnancy study. The CDR3 bases are TGTGCCATCAGTGAGTCAGGGGTACCTGAAGCTTTCTTT. Translating gives CAISESGVPEAFF.